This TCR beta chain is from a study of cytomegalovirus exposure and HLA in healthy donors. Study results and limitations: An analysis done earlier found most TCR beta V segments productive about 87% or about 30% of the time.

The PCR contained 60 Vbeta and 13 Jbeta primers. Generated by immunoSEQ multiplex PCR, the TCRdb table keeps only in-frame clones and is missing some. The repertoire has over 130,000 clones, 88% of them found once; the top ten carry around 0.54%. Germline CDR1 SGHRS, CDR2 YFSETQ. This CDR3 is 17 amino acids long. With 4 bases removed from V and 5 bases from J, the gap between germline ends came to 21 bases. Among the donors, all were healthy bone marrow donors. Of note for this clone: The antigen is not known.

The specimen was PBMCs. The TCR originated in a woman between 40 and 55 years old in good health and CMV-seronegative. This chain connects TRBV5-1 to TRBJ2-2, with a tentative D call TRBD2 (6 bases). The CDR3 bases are TGCGCCAGCAGCCCAACCGGAGGGCTCAAGGAGACCGGGGAGCTGTTTTTT. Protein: CASSPTGGLKETGELFF.